This T cell receptor beta chain appears in the sequencing data of a study of OX40 agonist ivuxolimab in advanced cancers. Study-wide results and limits: Among the lowest peripheral clonal expansion occurred in 0.1-3.0 mg/kg partial responders.

The CDR3 sequence is 14 residues long. V lost 2 bases, J lost 7 bases, and 12 bases lay in between. Per the germline V gene, CDR1 is SNHLY and CDR2 is FYNNEI. To note about this clone: Antigen unknown.

Exclusion applied to patients with autoimmune disease history or systemic immunosuppression. Blood sampling took place at baseline, cycle 4 day 1, and cycle 7 day 1. Clones were sequenced by immunoSEQ multiplex PCR, and TCRdb holds only the in-frame ones, with some missing. The sample carries 25,000 to 35,000 clones, approximately 86% recorded once. This clonotype was sampled from an adult with an advanced solid tumor such as melanoma, head and neck, liver or kidney cancer. This chain connects TRBV2 to TRBJ1-5; maybe TRBD1 (6 bases). The input for sequencing was CD4+ or CD8+ T cells sorted from blood, taken in a trial of the OX40 agonist ivuxolimab. The CDR3 protein is CASSETGGRQPQHF. In nucleotides, the CDR3 is TGTGCCAGCAGTGAAACCGGGGGGCGACAGCCCCAGCATTTT.